The source of this T cell receptor (beta chain) is a study of shared clonotypes between healthy human individuals. Trimming cost V 4 bases and J 3 bases; bases outside gene matches: 3. Germline V gene lookup returns CDR1 ENHRY and CDR2 SYGVKD. The CDR3 is 14 amino acids. The protocol was immunoSEQ multiplex PCR, while the TCRdb copy is restricted to in-frame clones and leaves out a portion. The sample has about 470,000 clones; roughly three quarters are singletons. The source of this sequence is a woman between 40 and 50 years old in good health. Some clones in this sample may be carry-over from other donors' samples. The chain recombines TRBV10-3 with TRBJ2-5, with 9 positions matching TRBD2. The sequencing sample was made of PBMCs. The CDR3 spells CAISAGLAEETQYF. CDR3 nucleotides: TGTGCCATCAGTGCGGGACTAGCTGAAGAGACCCAGTACTTC.